This TCR beta chain derives from a study of OX40 agonist ivuxolimab in advanced cancers. The overall study: An agonistic human IgG2 monoclonal antibody against OX40 (CD134) was given.

Overall study results and limits: At 0.1 to 3.0 mg/kg and by week 6, CD4+ and CD8+ T cells in the blood had expanded clonally. No determination was made of the antigen specificity of the expanded peripheral T cells.

TCRdb's table, derived via immunoSEQ multiplex PCR, lists solely in-frame clones and lacks some. Seen here are some 45,000 clones, approximately 90% observed once, and the top ten hold approximately 4.6%. The germline CDR1 and CDR2 sequences are LNHDA and SQIVND (reference sequence). V was cut by 7 bases and J by 0 bases, with 9 bases left in between. The CDR3 contains 14 residues. A note on this clone: Antigen specificity is unknown.

The chain uses TRBV19 and TRBJ2-2; D is undetermined. This receptor was taken from an adult with an advanced solid tumor such as melanoma, head and neck, liver or kidney cancer. Sequenced material: CD4+ or CD8+ T cells sorted from blood, taken in a trial of the OX40 agonist ivuxolimab. CDR3 protein: CASNGQPNTGELFF. The CDR3 DNA sequence: TGTGCCAGTAATGGGCAGCCGAACACCGGGGAGCTGTTTTTT.